A selection of T cell receptor beta chains follows, all from one sample in a study of PD-1 blockade in classical Hodgkin lymphoma. Repertoires were generated with immunoSEQ multiplex PCR, while TCRdb's copy carries only in-frame clones and drops some. The table shows 20,000 to 30,000 clones, with approximately 80% occurring only once. Sequenced material: peripheral blood mononuclear cells (PBMCs), taken before the second cycle of nivolumab. The source of these receptors is a human donor with classical Hodgkin lymphoma. Both conserved end residues are trimmed from each CDR3. D genes are given only for firm matches.

>TRBD1|14|TRBJ2-7|TRBV11-2
ASSLGPQGGPYEQY
>-|12|TRBJ2-1|TRBV7-6
ASSSATGYNEQF
>-|14|TRBJ1-5|TRBV7-5
ASSLGGAGSNQPQH
>TRBD1|14|TRBJ1-1|TRBV19
ASSTAGTGLDTEAF
>-|11|TRBJ1-2|TRBV4-2
ASSQGVNYGYT
>TRBD1|16|TRBJ2-5|TRBV4-3
ASSQRARDRGTGETQY
>TRBD1|12|TRBJ1-1|TRBV10-2
ASIRTGANTEAF
>-|17|TRBJ2-3|TRBV14
ASSQGGVPGQSPTDTQY
>TRBD1|12|TRBJ2-1|TRBV7-9
ASRGQGAYNEQF
>-|11|TRBJ1-2|TRBV13
ASSSRHVYGYT
>-|13|TRBJ1-5|TRBV14
ASSPSGGADQPQH
>TRBD1|14|TRBJ1-1|TRBV6-7
ASSSGTVPSNTEAF
>-|14|TRBJ2-5|TRBV5-5
ASSPGPRGVQETQY
>-|15|TRBJ1-6|TRBV30
AWSGLGERTYNSPLH
>-|10|TRBJ2-1|TRBV2
ASSGDYNEQF
>TRBD1|12|TRBJ2-2|TRBV11-2
ASSRQGNTGELF
>TRBD1|15|TRBJ1-5|TRBV19
ASSNPTGGYGNQPQH
>TRBD1|11|TRBJ2-1|TRBV28
ASSSGQDNEQF
>-|9|TRBJ1-6|TRBV19
ASSAGIALH
>-|12|TRBJ1-2|TRBV6-5
ASSYYGGNYGYT
>TRBD2|11|TRBJ2-7|TRBV27
ASSSGGNYEQY
>-|14|TRBJ1-5|TRBV28
ASSRGSRLSNQPQH
>-|13|TRBJ2-1|TRBV7-9
ASSPLWGMYNEQF
>-|13|TRBJ2-5|TRBV28
ASSSPTVNQETQY
>-|14|TRBJ1-1|TRBV4-1
ASSQEGQARNTEAF
>-|12|TRBJ1-2|TRBV29-1
SVEDRTGSYGYT
>-|13|TRBJ2-7|TRBV11-2
ASSLVGDGDYEQY
>TRBD1|13|TRBJ2-7|TRBV28
ASRWTGGLSYEQY
>TRBD1|13|TRBJ1-2|TRBV11-1
ASSPRDSYNYGYT
>TRBD1|14|TRBJ1-2|TRBV28
ASSLSTGGNKRGYT
>-|14|TRBJ2-2|TRBV30
ACRISGRGSTGELF
>TRBD2|13|TRBJ2-3|TRBV6-1
ASSRTSGVADTQY
>TRBD1|14|TRBJ2-1|TRBV27
ASSLSWGDRGNEQF
>-|11|TRBJ1-4|TRBV29-1
SVESGPNEKLF
>-|13|TRBJ2-2|TRBV5-1
ASSLSTGPAGELF
>-|13|TRBJ2-2|TRBV15
ATSKGRANTGELF
>TRBD2|12|TRBJ2-5|TRBV2
ASSPRRGYETQY
>TRBD1|12|TRBJ1-3|TRBV5-5
ASSRTGSGNTIY
>TRBD1|13|TRBJ1-5|TRBV4-3
ASSQGQGADQPQH
>-|14|TRBJ2-1|TRBV5-8
ASSLGSRLGYNEQF
>-|9|TRBJ1-2|TRBV21-1
ASSKAGSET
>TRBD1|12|TRBJ1-2|TRBV4-2
ASSQVDRVQGYT
>TRBD1|13|TRBJ2-1|TRBV28
ASRRLQGSYNEQF
>-|10|TRBJ2-7|TRBV11-1
ASSLVFGEQY
>TRBD2|15|TRBJ2-3|TRBV4-2
ASSQDLPGGGTDTQY
>TRBD2|14|TRBJ2-7|TRBV11-2
ASSRGYAGDYYEQY
>-|14|TRBJ2-7|TRBV4-3
ASSQEYGDTSYEQY